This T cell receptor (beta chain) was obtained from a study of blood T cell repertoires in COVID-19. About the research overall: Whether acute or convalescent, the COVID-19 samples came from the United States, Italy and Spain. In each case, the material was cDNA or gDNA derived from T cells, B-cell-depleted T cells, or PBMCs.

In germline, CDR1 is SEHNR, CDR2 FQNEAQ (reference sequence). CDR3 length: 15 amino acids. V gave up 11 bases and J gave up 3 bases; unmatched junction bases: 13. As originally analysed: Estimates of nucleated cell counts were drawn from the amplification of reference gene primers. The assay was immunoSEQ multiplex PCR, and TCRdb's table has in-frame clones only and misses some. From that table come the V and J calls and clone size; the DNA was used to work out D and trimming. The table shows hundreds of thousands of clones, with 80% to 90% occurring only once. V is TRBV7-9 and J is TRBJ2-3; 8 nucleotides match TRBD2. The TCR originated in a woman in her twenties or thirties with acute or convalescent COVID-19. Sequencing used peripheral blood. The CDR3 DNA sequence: TGTGCCGGACTCAGGGGACTAGGAGAAACAGATACGCAGTATTTT. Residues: CAGLRGLGETDTQYF. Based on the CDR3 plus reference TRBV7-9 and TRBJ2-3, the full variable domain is DTGVSQNPRHKITKRGQNVTFRCDPISEHNRLYWYRQTLGQGPEFLTYFQNEAQLEKSRLLSDRFSAERPKGSFSTLEIQRTEQGDSAMYLCAGLRGLGETDTQYFGPGTRLTVL.